Sequencing of this T cell receptor beta chain was carried out in a study of OX40 agonist ivuxolimab in advanced cancers. A note on the overall study: Ivuxolimab, which targeted the costimulatory receptor OX40 (CD134), was an agonistic, fully human IgG2 monoclonal antibody. Intravenous ivuxolimab was administered to patients every 2 weeks at six dose levels: 0.01, 0.1, 0.3, 1.5, 3 and 10 mg/kg. Of the 50 to 55 dose-escalation patients, hepatocellular carcinoma was present in around 20, melanoma in around 15, renal cell carcinoma in 9 and head and neck cancer in 9. The dose-escalation cohort was about 83% male with a mean age of about 54 years, ranging from roughly 23 to 79. Prior anti-PD-1, anti-PD-L1 or anti-CTLA-4 therapy was permitted, and 30% to 45% of dose-escalation patients had received checkpoint inhibitors. Partial responses were achieved by three dose-escalation patients, of whom one had hepatocellular carcinoma and two had cutaneous melanoma. Peripheral TCRbeta sequencing was intended to test whether TCR sequence diversity was altered and clonal T-cell expansion was caused by ivuxolimab. The monotherapy dose-escalation portion (N ≈ 50 patients) of the phase I ivuxolimab trial is reported in the paper.

Genomic DNA was extracted from sorted cells for sequencing of the TCRbeta CDR3 region. The immunoSEQ Assay was used to sequence the TCRbeta CDR3 regions. This immuneACCESS table, as held by TCRdb, lists in-frame sequences with V and J called but not all clones. Of the missing ones, under half trace to an unresolved V gene in checked studies; the others have no known cause. Here the sample has 72,000 or so clones; roughly 87% occur a single time. Of the sample, 1.3% is held by the ten largest clones. Summary of the overall study and its limitations: At doses of 0.1 to 3.0 mg/kg, clonal expansion of both CD4+ and CD8+ T cells in blood was seen between baseline and week 6. The antigen specificity of the peripheral T cells that underwent clonal expansion was not determined. Low levels of normalized T-cell clonal expansion were also seen in some patients who did not respond. After ivuxolimab, expanded clones were on average more numerous among CD8+ T cells than among CD4+ T cells. Partial responders in the 0.1-3.0 mg/kg groups had among the lowest normalized peripheral clonal expansion, especially among CD8+ T cells.

In the case of this clone: Its antigen is unknown. No base-level quality is on record; no much larger clone is a single base apart.

The trial excluded patients who had a history of autoimmune disease or were on systemic immunosuppression. Peripheral blood for TCR sequencing was drawn from every dose cohort at baseline, at cycle 4 day 1 and at cycle 7 day 1. Samples came from an open-label, multicenter, first-in-human phase I dose-escalation trial of ivuxolimab. The trial enrolled adults with locally advanced or metastatic head and neck squamous cell, hepatocellular, melanoma or renal cell carcinoma. Before TCR sequencing, CD4+ T cells and CD8+ T cells from peripheral blood were sorted into separate populations. The germline V gene supplies CDR1 ENHRY and CDR2 SYGVKD. The V end gives up 6 bases and the J end 7 bases, leaving 7 bases in the junction not matched to a gene. The CDR3 spans 16 residues, from the cysteine through the phenylalanine. Only the CDR3 DNA stays, 48 bases, in frame from base 1.

This material consisted of CD4+ or CD8+ T cells sorted from blood, taken in a trial of the OX40 agonist ivuxolimab. The sequence was collected from an adult with an advanced solid tumor such as melanoma, head and neck, liver or kidney cancer. The V and J segments used are TRBV10-3 and TRBJ2-1; 15 of the junction bases match TRBD2. The base sequence is TGTGCCATCAGCGGACTAGCGGGGGGGCTAGGGAATGAGCAGTTCTTC. Its translation reads: CAISGLAGGLGNEQFF.